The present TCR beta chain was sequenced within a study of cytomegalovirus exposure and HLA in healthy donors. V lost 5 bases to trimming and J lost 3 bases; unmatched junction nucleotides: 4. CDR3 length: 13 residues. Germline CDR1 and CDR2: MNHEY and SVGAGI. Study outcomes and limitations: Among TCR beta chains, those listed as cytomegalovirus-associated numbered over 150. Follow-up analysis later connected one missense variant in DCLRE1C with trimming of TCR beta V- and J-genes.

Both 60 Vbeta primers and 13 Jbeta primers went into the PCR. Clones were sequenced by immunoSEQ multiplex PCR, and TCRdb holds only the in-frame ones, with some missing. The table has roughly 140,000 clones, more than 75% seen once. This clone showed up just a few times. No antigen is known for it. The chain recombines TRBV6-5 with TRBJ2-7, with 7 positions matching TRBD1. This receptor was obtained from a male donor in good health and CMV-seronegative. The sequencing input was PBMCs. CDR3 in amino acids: CASSKTGDYEQYF. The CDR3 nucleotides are TGTGCCAGCAGTAAAACAGGGGACTACGAGCAGTACTTC.